The source of this T cell receptor beta chain is a study of T cell repertoires in cytomegalovirus infection. Whole-study context: Indications of both CMV infection and matching HLA type were provided by public TCR beta signatures.

This clonotype was recorded only once. Its specificity is not known. An end of the junction does not agree with germline; a read error may underlie this. Study-level findings and limits: The study found HLA-C-restricted CMV-specific TCR beta clonotypes dominating the ex vivo response.

TCRdb re-derived calls from the reads in MiXCR, one entry per CDR3 protein. The repertoire holds roughly 150,000 distinct CDR3 sequences, with approximately 30% as singletons. CDR1 is SGHTA and CDR2 is FQGTGA in the germline V gene. The CDR3 runs 15 residues. This chain uses TRBV7-3 with TRBJ1-4, with 7 bases matching TRBD1. The sequencing used CD8+ T cells from cultured PBMCs, collected from culture after CMV antigen stimulation. The source is a human donor in good health (CMV status not recorded). Some clones in this sample may be carry-over from other donors' samples. The CDR3 loop is CASSPRDSLDEILFF. CDR3 nucleotide sequence: TGTGCCAGCAGCCCTCGGGACAGTTTGGACGAAATACTGTTTTTT.